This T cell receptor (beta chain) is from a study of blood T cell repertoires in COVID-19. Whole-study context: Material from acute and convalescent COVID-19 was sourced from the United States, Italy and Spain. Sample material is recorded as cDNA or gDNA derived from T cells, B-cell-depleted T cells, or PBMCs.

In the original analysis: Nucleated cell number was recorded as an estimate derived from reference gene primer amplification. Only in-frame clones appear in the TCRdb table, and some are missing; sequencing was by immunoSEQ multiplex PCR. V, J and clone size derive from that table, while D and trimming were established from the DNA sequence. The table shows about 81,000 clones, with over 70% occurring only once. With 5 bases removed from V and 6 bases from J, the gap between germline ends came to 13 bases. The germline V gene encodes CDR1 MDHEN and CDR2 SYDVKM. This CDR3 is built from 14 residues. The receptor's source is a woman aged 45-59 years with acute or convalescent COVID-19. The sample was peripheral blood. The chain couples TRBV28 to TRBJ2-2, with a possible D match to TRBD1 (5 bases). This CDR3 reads CASSGQGFAGELFF. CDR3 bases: TGTGCCAGCAGTGGGCAGGGTTTCGCCGGGGAGCTGTTTTTT. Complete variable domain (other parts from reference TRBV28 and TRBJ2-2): DVKVTQSSRYLVKRTGEKVFLECVQDMDHENMFWYRQDPGLGLRLIYFSYDVKMKEKGDIPEGYSVSREKKERFSLILESASTNQTSMYLCASSGQGFAGELFFGEGSRLTVL.